This entry lists 3 T cell receptor beta chains sequenced from one sample in a study of shared clonotypes between healthy human individuals (dated by TCRdb to between 2020 and 2021). To prepare the library, the immunoSEQ multiplex PCR assay was applied. Not all clones reach the TCRdb copy of this immuneACCESS table, which keeps in-frame sequences only. Checked studies attribute under half of the gap to unresolved V genes and leave the rest unexplained. This sample is represented by approximately 980,000 clones; approximately 80% of them were singletons. Of the sample, nearly 1.5% falls within the top ten clones. Sequenced sample: memory CD4+ T cells sorted from blood. This specimen's cell subset or site label, per the study, means: CD45RA-negative fraction. All receptors come from a man younger than 35 in good health.

The chain has TRBV9 and TRBJ1-2, with TRBD1 matching 7 bases. This CDR3 spans 14 amino acids. J was trimmed by 4 bases and V by 4 bases; bases with no gene match: 7. Per germline, CDR1 SGDLS and CDR2 YYNGEE. The CDR3 DNA sequence: TGTGCCAGCAGCAAGGACAGGACCCTCTATGGCTACACCTTC. Encoded protein: CASSKDRTLYGYTF.

The chain recombines TRBV6-6 with TRBJ1-5; 7 bases are a match to TRBD1. The CDR3 runs 16 residues. V shed 7 bases, J shed 0 bases, and the junction held 9 bases outside the gene matches. Germline V gene lookup returns CDR1 MNHNY and CDR2 SVGAGI (reference sequence). The CDR3: CASTENRGVSNQPQHF. CDR3 DNA sequence: TGTGCCAGCACCGAAAACAGGGGCGTTAGCAATCAGCCCCAGCATTTT.

The chain uses TRBV4-3 and TRBJ1-2; TRBD1 matches 9 bases. With 0 bases clipped from V and 4 bases from J, the junction kept 3 bases outside the gene matches. The CDR3 has 15 amino acids. CDR1 and CDR2 from the germline V gene are LGHNA and YSLEER. CDR3 in amino acids: CASSQDGTGSYGYTF. The DNA of the CDR3 is TGCGCCAGCAGCCAAGACGGGACAGGGTCCTATGGCTACACCTTC.